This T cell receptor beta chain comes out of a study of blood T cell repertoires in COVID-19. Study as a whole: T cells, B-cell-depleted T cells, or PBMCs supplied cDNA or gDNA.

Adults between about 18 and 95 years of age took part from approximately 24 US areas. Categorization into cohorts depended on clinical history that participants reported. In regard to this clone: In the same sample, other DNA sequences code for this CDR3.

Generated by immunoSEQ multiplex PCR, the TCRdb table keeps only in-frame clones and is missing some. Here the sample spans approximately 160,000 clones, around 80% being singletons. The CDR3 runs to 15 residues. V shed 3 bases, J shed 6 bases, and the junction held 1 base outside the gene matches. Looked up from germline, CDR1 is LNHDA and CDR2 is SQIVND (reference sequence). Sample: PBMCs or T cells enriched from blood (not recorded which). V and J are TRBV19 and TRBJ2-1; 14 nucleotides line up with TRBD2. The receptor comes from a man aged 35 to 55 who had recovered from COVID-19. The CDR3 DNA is TGTGCCAGTAGTATTGGACTAGCGGGGGGCAATGAGCAGTTCTTC. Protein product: CASSIGLAGGNEQFF.